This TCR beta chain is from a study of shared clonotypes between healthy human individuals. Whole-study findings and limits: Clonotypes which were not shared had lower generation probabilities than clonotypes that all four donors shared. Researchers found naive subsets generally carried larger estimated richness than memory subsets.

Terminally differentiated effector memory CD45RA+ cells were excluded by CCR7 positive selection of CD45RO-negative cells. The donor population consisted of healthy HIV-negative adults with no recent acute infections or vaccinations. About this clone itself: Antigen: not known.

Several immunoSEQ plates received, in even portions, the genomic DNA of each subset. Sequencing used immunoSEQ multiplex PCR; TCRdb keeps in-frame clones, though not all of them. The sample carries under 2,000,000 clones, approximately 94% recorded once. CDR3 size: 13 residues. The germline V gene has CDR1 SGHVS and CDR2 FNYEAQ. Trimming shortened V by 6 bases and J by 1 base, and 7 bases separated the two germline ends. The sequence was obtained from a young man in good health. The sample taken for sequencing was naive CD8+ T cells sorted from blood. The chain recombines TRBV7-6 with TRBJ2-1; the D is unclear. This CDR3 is CASSQESYNEQFF. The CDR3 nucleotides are TGTGCCAGCAGTCAGGAGTCCTACAATGAGCAGTTCTTC.